The 21 T cell receptor beta chains in this list originate from one sample, sequenced in a study of T-cell memory formation after mild COVID-19. TCRdb re-analysed the 5' RACE reads in MiXCR, keeping a single row per CDR3 protein. The sample holds 250,000 to 300,000 distinct CDR3 sequences, more than 15% seen once. Sequenced sample: PBMCs or a T cell subset sorted from them (not recorded which). The source is a man aged 18 to 30 who had mild COVID-19 (a few samples of this study predate the infection). Cell type and time point are not known.

In its sample, this clonotype was seen a few times. The rearrangement joins TRBV11-2 to TRBJ2-7, with D hard to call. V lost 1 base and J lost 6, with 16 bases in between. The length of the CDR3 is 15 residues. Germline V lookup: CDR1 SGHAT, CDR2 FQNNGV. CDR3 nucleotide sequence: TGTGCCAGCAGCTTAGCCACATTTACGCCTCTCGAGCAGTACTTC. Protein: CASSLATFTPLEQYF. The full variable domain, its missing parts supplied by reference TRBV11-2 and TRBJ2-7, is EAGVAQSPRYKIIEKRQSVAFWCNPISGHATLYWYQQILGQGPKLLIQFQNNGVVDDSQLPKDRFSAERLKGVDSTLKIQPAKLEDSAVYLCASSLATFTPLEQYFGPGTRLTVT.

The chain uses TRBV9 and TRBJ2-3; 11 bases agree with TRBD2. Germline-derived CDR1 and CDR2 are SGDLS and YYNGEE. The CDR3 runs 16 residues. Trimming removed 4 bases from V and 4 bases from J; junction bases left unmatched: 8. CDR3 sequence (DNA): TGTGCCAGCAGCCCTATAGCGGGAGGGATCGCAGATACGCAGTATTTT. It yields the protein CASSPIAGGIADTQYF.

The chain employs TRBV18 and TRBJ1-1; a possible D gene is TRBD1 (5 bases). The CDR3 spans 17 residues. Trimming took 1 base from V and 5 from J, leaving 20 bases between them. CDR1 is KGHSH and CDR2 is LQKENI in the germline V gene. The CDR3, as DNA: TGTGCCAGCTCACCACGAAATACCCCGGGGCAGAGGACTGAAGCTTTCTTT. This gives the protein CASSPRNTPGQRTEAFF.

The CDR3 DNA follows: TGCAGCGCGGTTAAGGGAAACACCATATATTTT. Protein product: CSAVKGNTIYF. V is TRBV29-1 and J is TRBJ1-3, with unresolved D. The CDR3 is 11 amino acids. CDR1 is SQVTM, CDR2 ANQGSEA, per germline. V lost 7 bases to trimming and J lost 4 bases, with 8 bases between them.

This clonotype showed up many times. The V gene is TRBV5-5, the J gene TRBJ2-1; TRBD1 agrees at 7 bases. CDR1 and CDR2 from the germline V gene are SGHKS and YYEKEE (reference sequence). The V gene end was trimmed by 0 bases and the J gene end by 4 bases; junction bases not matched to a gene: 4. The CDR3 has 15 residues. CDR3 loop: CASSLGDSTYNEQFF. The CDR3 nucleotides are TGTGCCAGCAGCTTGGGGGACAGCACTTACAATGAGCAGTTCTTC.

The sample holds a few counts of this clonotype. This CDR3 reads CASSFQTSGFTDTQYF. The CDR3 bases are TGTGCCAGCAGTTTTCAGACTAGCGGGTTCACAGATACGCAGTATTTT. The J gene is TRBJ2-3, the V gene TRBV12-3 or TRBV12-4; 10 bases match TRBD2. V was clipped by 3 bases and J by 2 bases; unmatched bases: 5. CDR3 length: 16 amino acids.

Only a few counts were recorded for this clonotype. The chain joins TRBV3-1 to TRBJ1-1; no firm D call. Between the trimmed V and J ends, which lost 4 bases and 5 bases, there was a span of 8 bases. The CDR3 loop spans 12 amino acids. Germline V gives CDR1 LGHDT, CDR2 YNNKEL (reference sequence). CDR3 coding DNA: TGTGCCAGCAGCCTGACGGATACTGAAGCTTTCTTT. Protein sequence: CASSLTDTEAFF. Full variable domain (outside the CDR3, taken from reference TRBV3-1 and TRBJ1-1): DTAVSQTPKYLVTQMGNDKSIKCEQNLGHDTMYWYKQDSKKFLKIMFSYNNKELIINETVPNRFSPKSPDKAHLNLHINSLELGDSAVYFCASSLTDTEAFFGQGTRLTVV.

The J gene is TRBJ1-5, the V gene TRBV10-3; TRBD1 matches 10 bases. This CDR3 region has 17 residues. The V and J ends lost 2 bases and 2 bases, in that order; junction bases with no gene match: 6. CDR1 and CDR2 (germline): ENHRY, SYGVKD. CDR3 bases: TGTGCCATCAGTGAGCCGGGACAGGGGCTTGGCAATCAGCCCCAGCATTTT. This translates into CAISEPGQGLGNQPQHF.

The V gene is TRBV7-3, the J gene TRBJ2-2; possibly TRBD1 for D (5 bases). This CDR3 spans 15 amino acids. The V gene lost 3 bases and the J gene lost 1 base, with 9 bases spanning the gap. The germline V gene encodes CDR1 SGHTA and CDR2 FQGTGA. The CDR3 DNA sequence: TGTGCCAGCAGCTTCCAGACAGAGAACACCGGGGAGCTGTTTTTT. The encoded protein is CASSFQTENTGELFF. Drawing the rest from reference TRBV7-3 and TRBJ2-2, the complete variable domain is GAGVSQTPSNKVTEKGKYVELRCDPISGHTALYWYRQSLGQGPEFLIYFQGTGAADDSGLPNDRFFAVRPEGSVSTLKIQRTERGDSAVYLCASSFQTENTGELFFGEGSRLTVL.

This clonotype has only a few counts. The V and J genes are TRBV3-1 and TRBJ1-2; D remains ambiguous. With 4 bases removed from V and 2 bases from J, the gap between germline ends came to 8 bases. The CDR3 totals 13 residues. Germline lookup yields CDR1 LGHDT and CDR2 YNNKEL (reference sequence). CDR3 sequence: CASSPEINYGYTF. As DNA, the CDR3 is TGTGCCAGCAGCCCCGAGATAAACTATGGCTACACCTTC.

The table lists this clonotype with many counts. The rearrangement links TRBV4-3 to TRBJ1-2, with a possible D match to TRBD1 (6 bases). Trimming left V 3 bases short and J 3 bases short, with 11 bases between. The CDR3 sequence is 14 residues long. Germline V gene lookup returns CDR1 LGHNA and CDR2 YSLEER. CDR3 in DNA: TGCGCCAGCAGCCACGAACAGGGCTACTATGGCTACACCTTC. Residues: CASSHEQGYYGYTF.

This clonotype was observed many times. The J gene is TRBJ2-1, the V gene TRBV7-6, with 10 bases that match TRBD2. Germline CDR1 is SGHVS and CDR2 is FNYEAQ. V was pared by 5 bases and J by 6 bases, with 7 bases of the junction left unmatched. This CDR3 is built from 15 residues. The CDR3 DNA reads TGTGCCAGCAGCCAGGGACTAGCGAGTACCAATGAGCAGTTCTTC. Translation gives CASSQGLASTNEQFF.

V and J are TRBV4-1 and TRBJ2-1, with D possibly matching TRBD1 (6 bases). CDR3 length: 13 amino acids. Trimming cost V 8 bases and J 4 bases, with 12 bases left between them. The germline V gene has CDR1 MGHRA and CDR2 YSYEKL. The CDR3 DNA sequence: TGCGCCAGCCAGGGGAGTGTATACAATGAGCAGTTCTTC. It specifies CASQGSVYNEQFF.

This clonotype has ten or more counts. The chain carries TRBV7-3 and TRBJ2-1; 7 bases map to TRBD2. Germline lookup yields CDR1 SGHTA and CDR2 FQGTGA. After removal of 1 base from V and 7 bases from J, the junction contained 4 bases not matched to a gene. The CDR3 spans 14 residues. The DNA of the CDR3 is TGTGCCAGCAGCTTAATTCAGGGAGGGAATGAGCAGTTCTTC. Its protein product is CASSLIQGGNEQFF. The entire variable domain, with the rest obtained from reference TRBV7-3 and TRBJ2-1, is as follows: GAGVSQTPSNKVTEKGKYVELRCDPISGHTALYWYRQSLGQGPEFLIYFQGTGAADDSGLPNDRFFAVRPEGSVSTLKIQRTERGDSAVYLCASSLIQGGNEQFFGPGTRLTVL.

This chain connects TRBV5-1 to TRBJ2-5, with 9 bases fitting TRBD2. This CDR3 is built from 17 residues. Germline V gene data show CDR1 as SGHRS and CDR2 as YFSETQ. After removal of 2 bases from V and 0 bases from J, the junction contained 8 bases not matched to a gene. In DNA form, the CDR3 reads TGCGCCAGCAGCTTACCTAGCGGGGTAATGTACCAAGAGACCCAGTACTTC. It yields the protein CASSLPSGVMYQETQYF.

The CDR3 nucleotides read TGTGCCAGCAGCTCCCGGACAGGGCCTTACCAAGAGACCCAGTACTTC. It translates to CASSSRTGPYQETQYF. This sequence joins TRBV7-2 and TRBJ2-5; 8 bases map to TRBD1. V was pared by 4 bases and J by 0 bases, with 7 bases of the junction left unmatched. The CDR3 length is 16 residues. From germline, CDR1 is SGHTA and CDR2 FQGNSA.

This clonotype has only a few counts. The chain recombines TRBV6-2 or TRBV6-3 with TRBJ1-6; D remains unclear. Trimming took off 0 bases at V and 9 bases at J, with 6 bases between the two ends. Germline V gene data show CDR1 as MNHEY and CDR2 as SVGEGT. This CDR3 region has 13 residues. The CDR3 region has the DNA TGTGCCAGCAGTTACTCCGAGGGTTCACCCCTCCACTTT. Amino acids: CASSYSEGSPLHF.

This clonotype came up a few times. This rearrangement joins TRBV28 to TRBJ1-5, with D possibly being TRBD1 (5 bases). Trimming shortened V by 8 bases and J by 0 bases, and 17 bases separated the two germline ends. Germline CDR1 and CDR2: MDHEN and SYDVKM. The CDR3 is 16 residues long. The CDR3 loop is CASLPLRERSNQPQHF. The CDR3 DNA follows: TGTGCCAGCCTCCCCCTCAGGGAGCGTAGCAATCAGCCCCAGCATTTT.

The gene calls are TRBV7-2 and TRBJ1-3; 7 positions agree with TRBD1. V lost 3 bases and J lost 11; bases outside the gene matches: 7. Per germline, CDR1 SGHTA and CDR2 FQGNSA. The CDR3 loop spans 13 amino acids. CDR3 region: CASSLGYQGAIYF. DNA of the CDR3: TGTGCCAGCAGCTTGGGTTACCAGGGGGCCATATATTTT. The full variable domain, completed using reference TRBV7-2 and TRBJ1-3, is GAGVSQSPSNKVTEKGKDVELRCDPISGHTALYWYRQSLGQGLEFLIYFQGNSAPDKSGLPSDRFSAERTGGSVSTLTIQRTQQEDSAVYLCASSLGYQGAIYFGEGSWLTVV.

This rearrangement joins TRBV4-2 to TRBJ1-5; D not resolved. The germline V gene encodes CDR1 LGHNA and CDR2 YNFKEQ. CDR3 length: 14 amino acids. Trimming removed 1 base at V and 11 bases at J, with 15 bases between. CDR3 in amino acids: CASSQGGSMGSQHF. CDR3 coding DNA: TGTGCCAGCAGCCAAGGCGGGTCGATGGGCTCCCAGCATTTT.

V and J are TRBV12-3 or TRBV12-4 and TRBJ2-1; D uncertain. The V end was cut by 1 base, the J end by 9 bases, with 4 bases between. The CDR3 totals 11 residues. The CDR3 is CASSLGIEQFF. CDR3 DNA sequence: TGTGCCAGCAGTTTAGGGATTGAGCAGTTCTTC.